This T cell receptor beta chain was sequenced for a study of blood T cell repertoires in COVID-19. Source study methods: The authors estimated nucleated cell counts from reference gene primer amplification. Using immunoSEQ multiplex PCR, the repertoire was profiled, and TCRdb retains in-frame clones only, with some absent. V and J calls and clone size are given by that table; D and trimming were obtained from the DNA. Of about 310,000 clones listed, roughly 91% are singletons. The CDR3 runs to 16 residues. The V gene's germline CDR1 is MNHEY and CDR2 SMNVEV (reference sequence). V lost 5 bases and J 4 bases, leaving 18 bases between the germline ends.

This TCR came from a man in his fifties with active or convalescent COVID-19. The sample taken for sequencing was peripheral blood. The gene calls are TRBV27 and TRBJ1-5; D call uncertain. The CDR3 spells CASSPRRENWNQPQHF. CDR3 nucleotides: TGTGCCAGCAGTCCGCGTCGGGAAAATTGGAATCAGCCCCAGCATTTT.